This paragraph covers one T cell receptor (beta chain) sequence. The CDR3 sequence is 14 residues long. Between the trimmed V and J ends, which lost 6 bases and 3 bases, there was a span of 14 bases. Germline V lookup: CDR1 LGHDT, CDR2 YNNKEL (reference sequence). Produced via immunoSEQ multiplex PCR; TCRdb's table is partial and in-frame only. The sample records 110,000 to 150,000 clones, around four fifths being singletons. The data derive from a study of blood T cell repertoires in COVID-19. Background on the study: Acute and convalescent COVID-19 specimens originated in the United States, Italy and Spain. Sources were T cells, B-cell-depleted T cells, or PBMCs; the material itself was cDNA or gDNA.

The gene calls are TRBV3-1 (or the pseudogene TRBV3-2) and TRBJ1-1; a weak D match, TRBD1 (5 bases). Input material: peripheral blood. The sequence came from a human donor in a cohort sampled during active COVID-19. CDR3 loop: CASREWGEDTEAFF. The CDR3 DNA sequence: TGTGCCAGCAGAGAGTGGGGGGAGGACACTGAAGCTTTCTTT.